Listed below are T cell receptor beta chains from one sample, sequenced in a study of early T cells in non-severe SARS-CoV-2 infection. Each CDR3 protein gets one entry after TCRdb re-called the 5' RACE reads with MiXCR. The sample consists of more than 45,000 distinct CDR3 sequences, under 15% of them appearing once. The specimen sequenced was whole blood. The receptor set was obtained from an adult who was a healthcare worker with PCR-confirmed SARS-CoV-2 infection or an uninfected control (not recorded which). CDR3s include the opening cysteine and the closing phenylalanine or tryptophan. D genes are given only for firm matches. The size field is filled for only some rows; it gives once, few, many or a size class.

d_gene: NA
v_gene: TRBV7-3
abundance: NA
j_gene: TRBJ2-2
len: 14
CDR3nt: TGTGCCAGCAGCTTAGGTACAGGGACCGGGGAGCTGTTTTTT
CDR3aa: CASSLGTGTGELFF

d_gene: NA
v_gene: TRBV28
abundance: many
j_gene: TRBJ1-5
len: 14
CDR3nt: TGTGCCAGCAGTGACAGACAGAGGAATCAGCCCCAGCATTTT
CDR3aa: CASSDRQRNQPQHF

d_gene: NA
v_gene: TRBV7-2
abundance: few
j_gene: TRBJ2-5
len: 12
CDR3nt: TGTGCCAGCAGCACCTACCAAGAGACCCAGTACTTC
CDR3aa: CASSTYQETQYF

d_gene: TRBD2
v_gene: TRBV19
abundance: many
j_gene: TRBJ2-3
len: 13
CDR3nt: TGTGCCAGTAGGTTAGCGGGAGCAGATACGCAGTATTTT
CDR3aa: CASRLAGADTQYF

d_gene: NA
v_gene: TRBV5-6
abundance: NA
j_gene: TRBJ2-7
len: 16
CDR3nt: TGTGCCAGCAGCACTTTGACAGGAACTACGGGTAGCGAGCAGTACTTC
CDR3aa: CASSTLTGTTGSEQYF

d_gene: NA
v_gene: TRBV29-1
abundance: NA
j_gene: TRBJ2-3
len: 8
CDR3nt: TGCAGCGTTGAAGAGGGGGTGTTT
CDR3aa: CSVEEGVF

d_gene: TRBD1
v_gene: TRBV20-1
abundance: NA
j_gene: TRBJ1-1
len: 14
CDR3nt: TGCAGTGCTAGAGATCGACAGGGGTTCTCTGAAGCTTTCTTT
CDR3aa: CSARDRQGFSEAFF

d_gene: NA
v_gene: TRBV28
abundance: many
j_gene: TRBJ2-7
len: 12
CDR3nt: TGTGCCAGCAGCTTAGGGGGGCGCGAGCAGTACTTC
CDR3aa: CASSLGGREQYF

d_gene: NA
v_gene: TRBV24-1
abundance: few
j_gene: TRBJ2-1
len: 15
CDR3nt: TGTGCCACCAGTGATTACGCTAGGGACTACAATGAGCAGTTCTTC
CDR3aa: CATSDYARDYNEQFF

d_gene: TRBD2
v_gene: TRBV11-2
abundance: NA
j_gene: TRBJ2-7
len: 15
CDR3nt: TGTGCCAGCTACTCGGGCGGGAGGAACGCCGACGAGCAGTACTTC
CDR3aa: CASYSGGRNADEQYF

d_gene: NA
v_gene: TRBV27
abundance: NA
j_gene: TRBJ1-1
len: 13
CDR3nt: TGTGCCAGCAGCCAGAACAGTAACACTGAAGCTTTCTTT
CDR3aa: CASSQNSNTEAFF

d_gene: TRBD2
v_gene: TRBV28
abundance: few
j_gene: TRBJ2-7
len: 17
CDR3nt: TGTGCCAGCAGCCCTATCTGGAGTAGCGGGAGTGGGTACGAGCAGTACTTC
CDR3aa: CASSPIWSSGSGYEQYF

d_gene: NA
v_gene: TRBV7-9
abundance: NA
j_gene: TRBJ2-7
len: 14
CDR3nt: TGTGCCAGCAGCTTAGGGTTGCGATCCTACGAGCAGTACTTC
CDR3aa: CASSLGLRSYEQYF

d_gene: NA
v_gene: TRBV29-1
abundance: NA
j_gene: TRBJ1-3
len: 12
CDR3nt: TGCAGCATATCGCTCGGGGGAAACACCATATATTTT
CDR3aa: CSISLGGNTIYF

d_gene: NA
v_gene: TRBV28
abundance: NA
j_gene: TRBJ2-7
len: 13
CDR3nt: TGTGCCAGCAGCTCTATGGCCTCCTACGAGCAGTACTTC
CDR3aa: CASSSMASYEQYF

d_gene: NA
v_gene: TRBV6-5
abundance: NA
j_gene: TRBJ1-2
len: 15
CDR3nt: TGTGCCAGCAGTATCGGAGGGATCGATAACTATGGCTACACCTTC
CDR3aa: CASSIGGIDNYGYTF

d_gene: NA
v_gene: TRBV29-1
abundance: once
j_gene: TRBJ2-7
len: 10
CDR3nt: TGCAGCGCCACCGACTACGAGCAGTACTTC
CDR3aa: CSATDYEQYF

d_gene: NA
v_gene: TRBV9
abundance: NA
j_gene: TRBJ2-5
len: 16
CDR3nt: TGTGCCAGCAGCGTGCGGGACCGCTTCCCTCAAGAGACCCAGTACTTC
CDR3aa: CASSVRDRFPQETQYF

d_gene: NA
v_gene: TRBV27
abundance: NA
j_gene: TRBJ1-5
len: 13
CDR3nt: TGTGCCAGCAGCCGAACGAGCAATCAGCCCCAGCATTTT
CDR3aa: CASSRTSNQPQHF

d_gene: TRBD2
v_gene: TRBV3-1
abundance: NA
j_gene: TRBJ2-3
len: 15
CDR3nt: TGTGCCAGCAGCCAAATAGTAGCGGGAGGAGATACGCAGTATTTT
CDR3aa: CASSQIVAGGDTQYF

d_gene: TRBD1
v_gene: TRBV6-5
abundance: many
j_gene: TRBJ1-1
len: 15
CDR3nt: TGTGCCAGCAGTTACTCTTGGACAGGCGGGGCCGAAGCTTTCTTT
CDR3aa: CASSYSWTGGAEAFF

d_gene: NA
v_gene: TRBV7-8
abundance: NA
j_gene: TRBJ2-2
len: 16
CDR3nt: TGTGCCAGCATCCCAGCCAGGGCTTTGAACACCGGGGAGCTGTTTTTT
CDR3aa: CASIPARALNTGELFF

d_gene: TRBD1
v_gene: TRBV28
abundance: few
j_gene: TRBJ2-7
len: 15
CDR3nt: TGTGCCAGCATCCCACAGGGACAGGGGGGCTACGAGCAGTACTTC
CDR3aa: CASIPQGQGGYEQYF

d_gene: TRBD2
v_gene: TRBV7-3
abundance: NA
j_gene: TRBJ2-5
len: 16
CDR3nt: TGTGCCAGCAGCCCCGGACTAGCGGTGTACCAAGAGACCCAGTACTTC
CDR3aa: CASSPGLAVYQETQYF

d_gene: NA
v_gene: TRBV4-2
abundance: many
j_gene: TRBJ2-7
len: 15
CDR3nt: TGTGCCAGCAGCCAAGAACCGGCGGTCCAATACGAGCAGTACTTC
CDR3aa: CASSQEPAVQYEQYF

d_gene: NA
v_gene: TRBV10-3
abundance: NA
j_gene: TRBJ2-7
len: 12
CDR3nt: TGTGCCATCGGTGTCCCTTCTGGCGAGCAGTACTTC
CDR3aa: CAIGVPSGEQYF

d_gene: TRBD2
v_gene: TRBV29-1
abundance: NA
j_gene: TRBJ2-7
len: 13
CDR3nt: TGCAGCGTTGAGGCGGGAGGGGAGTACGAGCAGTACTTC
CDR3aa: CSVEAGGEYEQYF

d_gene: TRBD1
v_gene: TRBV7-8
abundance: few
j_gene: TRBJ1-1
len: 16
CDR3nt: TGTGCCAGCAGCTCGACAGGGGATTCTGGGGTCACTGAAGCTTTCTTT
CDR3aa: CASSSTGDSGVTEAFF

d_gene: TRBD2
v_gene: TRBV11-2
abundance: many
j_gene: TRBJ2-5
len: 15
CDR3nt: TGTGCCAGCAGCTTAGAGGAGGGACTAGGGGAGACCCAGTACTTC
CDR3aa: CASSLEEGLGETQYF

d_gene: NA
v_gene: TRBV5-1
abundance: NA
j_gene: TRBJ1-1
len: 14
CDR3nt: TGCGCCAGCAGCTCGAGGAGGGGGACCACTGAAGCTTTCTTT
CDR3aa: CASSSRRGTTEAFF

d_gene: TRBD1
v_gene: TRBV5-1
abundance: many
j_gene: TRBJ2-7
len: 14
CDR3nt: TGCGCCAGCAGCTTGGGACAGGGGGTCAACGAGCAGTACTTC
CDR3aa: CASSLGQGVNEQYF

d_gene: NA
v_gene: TRBV3-1
abundance: many
j_gene: TRBJ2-7
len: 13
CDR3nt: TGTGCCAGCAGCCAAGGAGGCGGAGTTGAGCAGTACTTC
CDR3aa: CASSQGGGVEQYF

d_gene: TRBD1
v_gene: TRBV24-1
abundance: many
j_gene: TRBJ2-2
len: 13
CDR3nt: TGTGCCACCCGGGACAGGGCAATCGGGGAGCTGTTTTTT
CDR3aa: CATRDRAIGELFF

d_gene: NA
v_gene: TRBV28
abundance: NA
j_gene: TRBJ2-1
len: 16
CDR3nt: TGTGCCAGCAGTTTTTCTGGCGGCCCCTCCTACAATGAGCAGTTCTTC
CDR3aa: CASSFSGGPSYNEQFF

d_gene: TRBD1
v_gene: TRBV30
abundance: many
j_gene: TRBJ1-1
len: 15
CDR3nt: TGTGCCTGGAGCCAGACAGGGGCAGGAAAAACTGAAGCTTTCTTT
CDR3aa: CAWSQTGAGKTEAFF

d_gene: TRBD2
v_gene: TRBV4-1
abundance: many
j_gene: TRBJ2-4
len: 14
CDR3nt: TGCGCCAGCAGCCAAACTAGCGGGAGAAACATTCAGTACTTC
CDR3aa: CASSQTSGRNIQYF

d_gene: NA
v_gene: TRBV10-3
abundance: NA
j_gene: TRBJ2-2
len: 14
CDR3nt: TGTGCCATCAGTACTTTGGAGGAAACCGGGGAGCTGTTTTTT
CDR3aa: CAISTLEETGELFF

d_gene: NA
v_gene: TRBV24-1
abundance: NA
j_gene: TRBJ2-7
len: 13
CDR3nt: TGTGCCACCAGCCTACAGAGGACCGGAAAGCAGTACTTC
CDR3aa: CATSLQRTGKQYF

d_gene: NA
v_gene: TRBV28
abundance: NA
j_gene: TRBJ1-6
len: 14
CDR3nt: TGTGCCCTGCGGAGAGGGGCCCCTGATTCACCCCTCCACTTT
CDR3aa: CALRRGAPDSPLHF

d_gene: NA
v_gene: TRBV14
abundance: many
j_gene: TRBJ2-1
len: 15
CDR3nt: TGTGCCAGCAGCCAAGGGCGACTAGTTGTTCCTGAGCAGTTCTTC
CDR3aa: CASSQGRLVVPEQFF

d_gene: NA
v_gene: TRBV29-1
abundance: NA
j_gene: TRBJ2-2
len: 12
CDR3nt: TGCAGCGGCCACAGCTACACCGGGGAGCTGTTTTTT
CDR3aa: CSGHSYTGELFF

d_gene: TRBD2
v_gene: TRBV12-5
abundance: many
j_gene: TRBJ2-2
len: 16
CDR3nt: TGTGCTAGTGCCACCGCTAGCGGGACGAACACCGGGGAGCTGTTTTTT
CDR3aa: CASATASGTNTGELFF

d_gene: NA
v_gene: TRBV4-2
abundance: few
j_gene: TRBJ2-7
len: 10
CDR3nt: TGTGCCACTATCCACTACGAGCAGTACTTC
CDR3aa: CATIHYEQYF

d_gene: NA
v_gene: TRBV12-3/TRBV12-4
abundance: few
j_gene: TRBJ2-3
len: 16
CDR3nt: TGTGCCAGCAGACCCTTCGACAGCCCTGTCACAGATACGCAGTATTTT
CDR3aa: CASRPFDSPVTDTQYF

d_gene: TRBD1
v_gene: TRBV20-1
abundance: many
j_gene: TRBJ1-5
len: 15
CDR3nt: TGCAGTGCTAGAGTACAGGGGATTCGCAATCAGCCCCAGCATTTT
CDR3aa: CSARVQGIRNQPQHF